Listed below are T cell receptor beta chains from one sample, sequenced in a study of blood T cell repertoires in COVID-19. Libraries were prepared by immunoSEQ multiplex PCR; TCRdb keeps only in-frame clonotypes and omits some of them. The sample lists under 150,000 clones; roughly 90% were seen once. The sample taken for sequencing was PBMCs or T cells enriched from blood (not recorded which). The receptors shown here come from a woman aged 50 to 60 who had recovered from COVID-19. CDR3s include the opening cysteine and the closing phenylalanine or tryptophan. Fields, in order: V gene, clone size, D gene, J gene, CDR3 protein, CDR3 DNA. A D gene is named only where the DNA matches it firmly. Not all rows give a size; the values are once, few, many and, for expanded clones, a class.

V: TRBV5-1; size: -; D: -; J: TRBJ1-2; CDR3: CASSPGWSTSNYGYTF; DNA: TGCGCCAGCAGCCCGGGGTGGTCCACCTCTAACTATGGCTACACCTTC
V: TRBV2; size: -; D: -; J: TRBJ1-2; CDR3: CASSAPMAPYGYTF; DNA: TGTGCCAGCAGTGCACCGATGGCCCCCTATGGCTACACCTTC
V: TRBV4-2; size: -; D: TRBD2; J: TRBJ2-1; CDR3: CASSDRKAGGTEQFF; DNA: TGTGCCAGCAGCGATCGGAAAGCGGGGGGCACTGAGCAGTTCTTC
V: TRBV6-2/TRBV6-3; size: -; D: -; J: TRBJ2-1; CDR3: CASSQGSQGEQFF; DNA: TGTGCCAGCAGTCAGGGGAGCCAGGGTGAGCAGTTCTTC
V: TRBV19; size: -; D: TRBD1; J: TRBJ1-2; CDR3: CASTKPGGTGAYGYTF; DNA: TGTGCCAGTACCAAGCCAGGCGGGACAGGGGCCTATGGCTACACCTTC
V: TRBV9; size: -; D: TRBD1; J: TRBJ1-4; CDR3: CASSLTGEGGEKLFF; DNA: TGTGCCAGCAGCTTAACAGGGGAAGGTGGTGAAAAACTGTTTTTT
V: TRBV7-8; size: -; D: TRBD1; J: TRBJ1-2; CDR3: CASSLFDRVLYGYTF; DNA: TGTGCCAGCAGCTTGTTCGACAGGGTCCTTTATGGCTACACCTTC
V: TRBV5-1; size: -; D: -; J: TRBJ1-1; CDR3: CASSDTGYEAFF; DNA: TGCGCCAGCAGCGACACAGGCTATGAAGCTTTCTTT
V: TRBV3-1/TRBV3-2; size: -; D: TRBD1; J: TRBJ2-3; CDR3: CASSQDRGILDTQYF; DNA: TGTGCCAGCAGCCAAGACAGGGGGATCTTAGATACGCAGTATTTT
V: TRBV6-6; size: once; D: -; J: TRBJ1-2; CDR3: CASSSAGTSGYTF; DNA: TGTGCCAGCAGTTCGGCAGGGACATCTGGCTACACCTTC
V: TRBV10-3; size: -; D: -; J: TRBJ2-7; CDR3: CAISAQGVPYEQYF; DNA: TGTGCCATCAGTGCGCAGGGCGTCCCCTACGAGCAGTACTTC
V: TRBV7-2; size: once; D: -; J: TRBJ1-4; CDR3: CASAPGGAGNEKLFF; DNA: TGTGCCAGCGCTCCTGGAGGCGCCGGTAATGAAAAACTGTTTTTT
V: TRBV3-1/TRBV3-2; size: -; D: -; J: TRBJ1-4; CDR3: CASSRANEKLFF; DNA: TGTGCCAGCAGCCGGGCCAATGAAAAACTGTTTTTT
V: TRBV6-1; size: -; D: -; J: TRBJ1-3; CDR3: CASSEARGSGNTIYF; DNA: TGTGCCAGCAGTGAAGCACGAGGGTCTGGAAACACCATATATTTT
V: TRBV27; size: -; D: -; J: TRBJ2-1; CDR3: CASSSKARLVNEQFF; DNA: TGTGCCAGCAGTTCTAAGGCCCGGCTAGTCAATGAGCAGTTCTTC
V: TRBV2; size: -; D: TRBD1; J: TRBJ1-1; CDR3: CASPWTGEGVMNTEAFF; DNA: TGTGCCAGCCCGTGGACAGGGGAGGGGGTAATGAACACTGAAGCTTTCTTT
V: TRBV6-5; size: -; D: -; J: TRBJ1-1; CDR3: CASTSGGGKAFF; DNA: TGTGCCAGCACCTCGGGAGGGGGAAAAGCTTTCTTT
V: TRBV11-2; size: few; D: TRBD1; J: TRBJ1-2; CDR3: CATTGGNLDGYTF; DNA: TGTGCCACCACAGGGGGCAATTTAGATGGCTACACCTTC
V: TRBV4-1; size: -; D: -; J: TRBJ2-2; CDR3: CASSQNAGGGTGELFF; DNA: TGCGCCAGCAGCCAAAACGCAGGGGGAGGCACCGGGGAGCTGTTTTTT
V: TRBV10-2; size: -; D: TRBD2; J: TRBJ2-1; CDR3: CASTAGGSSKFF; DNA: TGCGCCAGCACTGCGGGGGGCAGCTCGAAGTTCTTC
V: TRBV30; size: -; D: -; J: TRBJ1-3; CDR3: CAWRRSSGNTIYF; DNA: TGTGCCTGGAGGAGGAGCTCTGGAAACACCATATATTTT
V: TRBV3-1/TRBV3-2; size: -; D: TRBD1; J: TRBJ2-7; CDR3: CASSQVERGLEQYF; DNA: TGTGCCAGCAGCCAAGTTGAGAGGGGGCTCGAGCAGTACTTC
V: TRBV18; size: -; D: TRBD1; J: TRBJ1-3; CDR3: CASSPGQGVGNTIYF; DNA: TGTGCCAGCTCACCGGGACAGGGAGTTGGAAACACCATATATTTT
V: TRBV6-5; size: -; D: TRBD1; J: TRBJ1-2; CDR3: CASRRQGAGGYTF; DNA: TGTGCCAGCAGACGACAGGGGGCGGGTGGCTACACCTTC
V: TRBV7-2; size: -; D: -; J: TRBJ2-7; CDR3: CASSRWTASYEQYF; DNA: TGTGCCAGCAGCCGTTGGACAGCCTCCTACGAGCAGTACTTC
V: TRBV5-4; size: -; D: TRBD1; J: TRBJ1-1; CDR3: CASSFGGRTGEAFF; DNA: TGTGCCAGCAGCTTCGGGGGAAGGACAGGAGAAGCTTTCTTT
V: TRBV10-1; size: -; D: -; J: TRBJ2-1; CDR3: CASSESGRGNEQFF; DNA: TGCGCCAGCAGTGAGTCTGGCAGGGGCAATGAGCAGTTCTTC
V: TRBV2; size: -; D: TRBD1; J: TRBJ2-2; CDR3: CASSPDRGRTGELFF; DNA: TGTGCCAGCAGTCCCGACAGGGGGCGAACCGGGGAGCTGTTTTTT
V: TRBV10-1; size: -; D: -; J: TRBJ2-7; CDR3: CASSEAGRSYEQYF; DNA: TGCGCCAGCAGTGAGGCAGGAAGATCCTACGAGCAGTACTTC
V: TRBV2; size: -; D: -; J: TRBJ2-7; CDR3: CASSEGQFSSYEQYF; DNA: TGTGCCAGCAGTGAAGGGCAGTTTTCTAGCTACGAGCAGTACTTC
V: TRBV9; size: -; D: TRBD1; J: TRBJ1-1; CDR3: CASSRQGDTEAFF; DNA: TGTGCCAGCAGCAGACAGGGGGACACTGAAGCTTTCTTT
V: TRBV4-1; size: -; D: -; J: TRBJ2-7; CDR3: CASSQDLFSAHYEQYF; DNA: TGCGCCAGCAGCCAAGATCTGTTTAGCGCTCATTACGAGCAGTACTTC
V: TRBV12-3/TRBV12-4; size: -; D: -; J: TRBJ1-3; CDR3: CASSGSSGNTIYF; DNA: TGTGCCAGCAGCGGGAGCTCTGGAAACACCATATATTTT
V: TRBV7-3; size: -; D: TRBD1; J: TRBJ2-5; CDR3: CASSEGTGVQETQYF; DNA: TGTGCCAGCAGCGAAGGAACAGGGGTACAAGAGACCCAGTACTTC
V: TRBV7-9; size: -; D: -; J: TRBJ1-1; CDR3: CASRATGQGNTEAFF; DNA: TGTGCCAGCAGGGCGACGGGACAAGGAAACACTGAAGCTTTCTTT
V: TRBV11-2; size: once; D: -; J: TRBJ2-3; CDR3: CASTRRGSTDTQYF; DNA: TGTGCCAGCACGCGCCGGGGTAGCACAGATACGCAGTATTTT
V: TRBV4-1; size: few; D: -; J: TRBJ2-2; CDR3: CASSRGTANTGELFF; DNA: TGCGCCAGCAGCAGGGGCACGGCGAACACCGGGGAGCTGTTTTTT
V: TRBV5-6; size: -; D: -; J: TRBJ2-5; CDR3: CASSILQETQYF; DNA: TGTGCCAGCAGCATCCTCCAAGAGACCCAGTACTTC
V: TRBV7-2; size: -; D: TRBD1; J: TRBJ2-3; CDR3: CASSFPTGGTDTQYF; DNA: TGTGCCAGCAGCTTCCCGACAGGGGGCACAGATACGCAGTATTTT
V: TRBV19; size: -; D: -; J: TRBJ1-5; CDR3: CASSIVSENQPQHF; DNA: TGTGCCAGTAGTATAGTAAGCGAGAATCAGCCCCAGCATTTT
V: TRBV2; size: once; D: TRBD2; J: TRBJ2-2; CDR3: CASSRGGNTGELFF; DNA: TGTGCCAGCAGTCGGGGGGGGAACACCGGGGAGCTGTTTTTT
V: TRBV3-1/TRBV3-2; size: -; D: -; J: TRBJ2-3; CDR3: CASSRPGLSIEDTQYF; DNA: TGTGCCAGCAGCCGACCGGGACTTTCGATAGAAGATACGCAGTATTTT
V: TRBV28; size: once; D: TRBD1; J: TRBJ2-2; CDR3: CASILGQGFTGELFF; DNA: TGTGCCAGCATACTAGGACAGGGATTTACCGGGGAGCTGTTTTTT
V: TRBV19; size: -; D: TRBD1; J: TRBJ1-5; CDR3: CASTEKGQGRNQPQHF; DNA: TGTGCCAGTACCGAAAAAGGACAGGGGCGGAATCAGCCCCAGCATTTT
V: TRBV7-6; size: -; D: -; J: TRBJ2-3; CDR3: CASSLVGDGGTDTQYF; DNA: TGTGCCAGCAGCTTAGTAGGAGACGGAGGAACAGATACGCAGTATTTT
V: TRBV5-1; size: -; D: TRBD1; J: TRBJ1-1; CDR3: CASSWTGGMNTEAFF; DNA: TGCGCCAGCAGCTGGACAGGGGGTATGAACACTGAAGCTTTCTTT
V: TRBV6-4; size: -; D: TRBD1; J: TRBJ2-6; CDR3: CASSEEGAGYSGANVLTF; DNA: TGTGCCAGCAGTGAAGAGGGGGCCGGGTACTCCGGGGCCAACGTCCTGACTTTC
V: TRBV7-8; size: -; D: TRBD2; J: TRBJ2-5; CDR3: CASSLSFSLAGGLETQYF; DNA: TGTGCCAGCAGCTTATCGTTTTCGCTAGCGGGGGGGCTTGAGACCCAGTACTTC
V: TRBV15; size: -; D: TRBD1; J: TRBJ2-1; CDR3: CATSRGGQGGDNEQFF; DNA: TGTGCCACCAGCAGAGGGGGACAGGGAGGGGACAATGAGCAGTTCTTC
V: TRBV30; size: -; D: TRBD1; J: TRBJ1-4; CDR3: CAWSVFRGRSEKLFF; DNA: TGTGCCTGGAGTGTATTCAGGGGGCGAAGTGAAAAACTGTTTTTT